These T cell receptor beta chains were read from a single sample in a study of molecular identifiers for immune sequencing clone quantification. TCRdb reprocessed the PCR reads via MiXCR and lists one record per CDR3 protein. The sample lists about 640,000 distinct CDR3 sequences; 15% to 20% were seen once. The sequenced material came from naive CD8+ T cells from blood, with Jurkat cell RNA spiked in. These TCRs come from a human donor in good health. Some libraries in this study had Jurkat cell RNA spiked in. CDR3s include the opening cysteine and the closing phenylalanine or tryptophan. D genes are given only for firm matches. Not every row has a clone size; where given, it reads once, few, many or a size class.

TRBV7-9	TRBJ1-2	-	many	CASSIIVESGEVGYTF	TGTGCCAGCAGCATTATTGTCGAGTCGGGGGAGGTTGGCTACACCTTC
TRBV12-3/TRBV12-4	TRBJ1-4	-	many	CASSEGWANEKLFF	TGTGCCAGCAGCGAAGGGTGGGCTAATGAAAAACTGTTTTTT
TRBV7-9	TRBJ2-3	-	-	CASRAPGTSDTQYF	TGTGCCAGCAGGGCCCCAGGGACTTCAGATACGCAGTATTTT
TRBV12-3/TRBV12-4	TRBJ1-2	-	many	CASSSPVRYGYTF	TGTGCCAGCAGTTCCCCCGTCCGCTATGGCTACACCTTC
TRBV29-1	TRBJ2-3	-	many	CSVEDRGWATDTQYF	TGCAGCGTTGAAGATCGCGGCTGGGCCACAGATACGCAGTATTTT
TRBV19	TRBJ2-1	TRBD2	-	CASSPSGAGVSEQFF	TGTGCCAGTAGCCCTAGCGGGGCGGGAGTTAGTGAGCAGTTCTTC
TRBV10-3	TRBJ2-3	-	many	CAISEVTDTQYF	TGTGCCATCAGTGAGGTGACAGATACGCAGTATTTT
TRBV5-4	TRBJ1-2	-	-	CASKDNINYGYTF	TGTGCCAGCAAAGACAATATTAACTATGGCTACACCTTC
TRBV24-1	TRBJ2-2	TRBD2	many	CATSERLAGVPGELFF	TGTGCCACCAGTGAGCGACTAGCGGGAGTGCCCGGGGAGCTGTTTTTT
TRBV29-1	TRBJ2-3	-	-	CSAVGGPVTDTQYF	TGCAGCGCCGTTGGGGGACCCGTCACAGATACGCAGTATTTT
TRBV7-2	TRBJ2-7	TRBD1	many	CASSLGVTGGFVEQYF	TGTGCCAGCAGCTTAGGGGTGACAGGGGGCTTCGTCGAGCAGTACTTC
TRBV4-1	TRBJ2-2	TRBD2	few	CASSQEGLAGKGELFF	TGCGCCAGCAGCCAAGAGGGACTAGCGGGGAAAGGGGAGCTGTTTTTT
TRBV4-2	TRBJ2-7	-	many	CASSLNRDNYEQYF	TGTGCCAGCAGCCTAAACCGGGACAACTACGAGCAGTACTTC
TRBV4-2	TRBJ1-2	-	few	CASNTPGGNYGYTF	TGTGCCAGCAATACACCGGGGGGAAACTATGGCTACACCTTC
TRBV10-3	TRBJ2-7	-	many	CAISGTGEYEQYF	TGTGCCATCAGTGGAACAGGCGAGTACGAGCAGTACTTC
TRBV24-1	TRBJ2-3	-	many	CATGSGDSWLDTQYF	TGTGCCACCGGGTCGGGGGACTCCTGGTTAGATACGCAGTATTTT
TRBV21-1	TRBJ1-2	-	-	CASSKEGGREENGYTF	TGTGCCAGCAGCAAAGAAGGGGGCAGGGAGGAGAATGGCTACACCTTC
TRBV7-3	TRBJ2-3	TRBD2	many	CASGAGGSTDTQYF	TGTGCCAGCGGTGCGGGAGGAAGCACAGATACGCAGTATTTT
TRBV7-9	TRBJ1-6	-	many	CASGRSAGGADNSPLHF	TGTGCCAGCGGTCGTTCGGCAGGTGGGGCAGATAATTCACCCCTCCACTTT
TRBV5-1	TRBJ2-3	-	many	CASSPPQGPIGTDTQYF	TGCGCCAGCAGCCCCCCTCAGGGCCCGATAGGTACAGATACGCAGTATTTT
TRBV12-3/TRBV12-4	TRBJ1-1	-	-	CASSVGSAEAFF	TGTGCCAGCAGTGTCGGGTCGGCTGAAGCTTTCTTT
TRBV19	TRBJ1-2	-	many	CASSTRIGTESYGYTF	TGTGCCAGTAGTACCCGGATCGGGACTGAATCCTATGGCTACACCTTC
TRBV29-1	TRBJ2-3	-	many	CSVVIRTDTQYF	TGCAGCGTTGTCATCCGCACAGATACGCAGTATTTT
TRBV9	TRBJ2-2	-	many	CASSVGGSTGELFF	TGTGCCAGCAGCGTAGGAGGTAGCACCGGGGAGCTGTTTTTT
TRBV4-3	TRBJ1-2	-	many	CASSQQDTLGYGYTF	TGCGCCAGCAGCCAACAAGATACGCTGGGCTATGGCTACACCTTC
TRBV4-1	TRBJ2-3	TRBD2	many	CASSALADHTDTQYF	TGCGCCAGCAGCGCCCTAGCGGATCACACAGATACGCAGTATTTT
TRBV19	TRBJ2-7	TRBD1	few	CASSIDGTGTYEQYF	TGTGCCAGTAGTATAGACGGGACAGGGACCTACGAGCAGTACTTC
TRBV7-9	TRBJ1-2	-	few	CASSLVTYGYTF	TGTGCCAGCAGCTTAGTGACCTATGGCTACACCTTC
TRBV27	TRBJ1-4	-	-	CASSFVSVAGTNEKLFF	TGTGCCAGCAGTTTTGTATCGGTGGCAGGGACTAATGAAAAACTGTTTTTT
TRBV6-5	TRBJ1-2	TRBD1	many	CASSYKGQWSYGYTF	TGTGCCAGCAGTTACAAGGGACAGTGGAGCTATGGCTACACCTTC
TRBV3-1	TRBJ1-5	TRBD1	many	CASSLRQGVDQPQHF	TGTGCCAGCAGCCTGAGACAGGGGGTAGATCAGCCCCAGCATTTT
TRBV19	TRBJ2-7	-	many	CASSQGYPTYEQYF	TGTGCCAGTAGTCAAGGGTATCCGACCTACGAGCAGTACTTC
TRBV5-1	TRBJ2-5	TRBD2	many	CASSGTSGTGETQYF	TGCGCCAGCAGCGGGACTAGCGGGACGGGGGAGACCCAGTACTTC
TRBV6-4	TRBJ2-2	-	many	CASAQAPNTGELFF	TGTGCCAGCGCACAGGCCCCGAACACCGGGGAGCTGTTTTTT
TRBV20-1	TRBJ1-5	-	many	CSASPTGGLGQPQHF	TGCAGTGCTAGTCCCACAGGAGGCCTAGGGCAGCCCCAGCATTTT
TRBV6-1	TRBJ1-2	-	many	CASSSPGTGYGYTF	TGTGCCAGCAGCTCCCCTGGGACCGGCTATGGCTACACCTTC
TRBV7-9	TRBJ1-1	-	many	CASTGINTEAFF	TGTGCCAGCACAGGGATAAACACTGAAGCTTTCTTT
TRBV12-3/TRBV12-4	TRBJ2-7	TRBD1	few	CASSEPGQGAYYEQYF	TGTGCCAGCAGTGAACCGGGACAGGGGGCATACTACGAGCAGTACTTC
TRBV12-3/TRBV12-4	TRBJ1-5	-	-	CASSHGGDNQPQHF	TGTGCCAGCAGTCACGGGGGGGATAATCAGCCCCAGCATTTT
TRBV30	TRBJ1-1	-	many	CAWSVLGEAFF	TGTGCCTGGAGTGTACTAGGGGAAGCTTTCTTT
TRBV4-3	TRBJ2-7	-	many	CASSQGSTTVSYEQYF	TGCGCCAGCAGCCAAGGGAGCACAACCGTGAGCTACGAGCAGTACTTC
TRBV20-1	TRBJ2-1	-	few	CSAHKSSYNEQFF	TGCAGTGCTCACAAGAGCTCCTACAATGAGCAGTTCTTC
TRBV13	TRBJ2-1	TRBD2	-	CASSTAETSAHNEQFF	TGTGCCAGCAGCACGGCCGAGACTAGCGCCCACAATGAGCAGTTCTTC
TRBV28	TRBJ1-6	-	many	CASSPTGMRNSPLHF	TGTGCCAGCAGCCCCACAGGGATGCGGAATTCACCCCTCCACTTT
TRBV20-1	TRBJ2-5	TRBD1	-	CSARDLGRGLGIQYF	TGCAGTGCTAGAGATTTGGGCAGGGGGCTGGGGATCCAGTACTTC
TRBV30	TRBJ1-1	-	few	CAWSVIGLNTEAFF	TGTGCCTGGAGTGTTATCGGACTGAACACTGAAGCTTTCTTT
TRBV20-1	TRBJ2-7	-	many	CSARPRGTYEQYF	TGCAGTGCTAGACCCCGAGGGACCTACGAGCAGTACTTC
TRBV19	TRBJ2-5	-	-	CASSIGSFQETQYF	TGTGCCAGTAGTATAGGCAGTTTCCAAGAGACCCAGTACTTC
TRBV5-6	TRBJ2-5	-	many	CASSWSAQETQYF	TGTGCCAGCAGTTGGTCCGCCCAAGAGACCCAGTACTTC
TRBV7-9	TRBJ2-5	TRBD1	many	CASSSGTGEETQYF	TGTGCCAGCAGCTCCGGGACAGGAGAAGAGACCCAGTACTTC
TRBV12-3/TRBV12-4	TRBJ1-1	-	many	CASSLAAGTTEAFF	TGTGCCAGCAGTTTAGCTGCGGGTACCACTGAAGCTTTCTTT
TRBV29-1	TRBJ1-4	-	many	CSVPIPGTAANEKLFF	TGCAGCGTCCCAATTCCCGGGACGGCGGCTAATGAAAAACTGTTTTTT
TRBV4-1	TRBJ2-3	TRBD2	many	CASSQVPTSGFTDTQYF	TGCGCCAGCAGCCAAGTTCCGACTAGCGGCTTCACAGATACGCAGTATTTT
TRBV5-1	TRBJ2-7	-	many	CASSSDWDYEQYF	TGCGCCAGCAGCTCTGACTGGGACTACGAGCAGTACTTC
TRBV4-3	TRBJ2-7	-	many	CASSDTLQVSSSYEQYF	TGCGCCAGCAGCGACACGTTACAGGTTTCGAGCTCCTACGAGCAGTACTTC
TRBV7-8	TRBJ2-7	-	many	CASSPNVVVYEQYF	TGTGCCAGCAGCCCCAATGTAGTTGTCTACGAGCAGTACTTC
TRBV12-3/TRBV12-4	TRBJ2-3	TRBD1	few	CASSFWGQGTDTQYF	TGTGCCAGCAGTTTTTGGGGACAGGGAACAGATACGCAGTATTTT
TRBV4-3	TRBJ1-6	-	many	CASSQSDSTNSPLHF	TGCGCCAGCAGCCAATCGGACAGTACTAATTCACCCCTCCACTTT
TRBV5-1	TRBJ2-5	TRBD2	many	CASSSPLAEGTGETQYF	TGCGCCAGCAGCTCCCCTCTAGCGGAGGGTACCGGGGAGACCCAGTACTTC
TRBV5-1	TRBJ2-7	TRBD2	-	CASSFREARSYEQYF	TGCGCCAGCAGCTTCCGGGAGGCCCGATCCTACGAGCAGTACTTC